Included here is one T cell receptor beta chain sequence, with context. The record originates from a study of blood T cell repertoires in COVID-19. Original analysis: Estimation of nucleated cell counts was performed using reference gene primer amplification. TCRdb's table, derived via immunoSEQ multiplex PCR, lists solely in-frame clones and lacks some. The V and J calls and clone size come from that table; D and trimming were worked out from the DNA. The sample contains some 250,000 clones, approximately 90% of which appear only once. The CDR3 runs to 15 residues. V was clipped by 1 base and J by 7 bases, with 11 bases between them. The germline V gene encodes CDR1 LGHDT and CDR2 YNNKEL (reference sequence).

The source is a man aged 25 to 45 who had recovered from COVID-19. The V call is TRBV3-1 (or the pseudogene TRBV3-2), the J call TRBJ1-6; D remains unclear. The sequenced material came from peripheral blood. DNA of the CDR3: TGTGCCAGCAGCCAAGGGCCTTGGCCCAATTCACCCCTCCACTTT. Translating gives CASSQGPWPNSPLHF.